Described below is a single TCR beta chain sequence and its context. The antigen remains undetermined. Profiled with immunoSEQ multiplex PCR; TCRdb holds only in-frame clones, not every one. The table includes 2 million to 2.5 million clones, 90% to 96% detected once. The record originates from a study of shared clonotypes between healthy human individuals. Study-wide findings and caveats: Across subsets, estimated richness was generally greater for naive than for memory populations.

The CDR3 is 15 amino acids. CDR1 and CDR2 from the germline V gene are MDHEN and SYDVKM. Trimming took off 4 bases at V and 5 bases at J, with 18 bases between the two ends. This TCR was sampled from a man younger than 30 in good health. What was sequenced was naive CD4+ T cells sorted from blood. Sample subset: CD45RA+ positively selected. The V gene is TRBV28, the J gene TRBJ2-7; possible D gene TRBD2, 5 bases. The CDR3 DNA is TGTGCCAGCAGTTCCGGCAGACTGGGAGTCGACGAGCAGTACTTC. It is translated as CASSSGRLGVDEQYF.